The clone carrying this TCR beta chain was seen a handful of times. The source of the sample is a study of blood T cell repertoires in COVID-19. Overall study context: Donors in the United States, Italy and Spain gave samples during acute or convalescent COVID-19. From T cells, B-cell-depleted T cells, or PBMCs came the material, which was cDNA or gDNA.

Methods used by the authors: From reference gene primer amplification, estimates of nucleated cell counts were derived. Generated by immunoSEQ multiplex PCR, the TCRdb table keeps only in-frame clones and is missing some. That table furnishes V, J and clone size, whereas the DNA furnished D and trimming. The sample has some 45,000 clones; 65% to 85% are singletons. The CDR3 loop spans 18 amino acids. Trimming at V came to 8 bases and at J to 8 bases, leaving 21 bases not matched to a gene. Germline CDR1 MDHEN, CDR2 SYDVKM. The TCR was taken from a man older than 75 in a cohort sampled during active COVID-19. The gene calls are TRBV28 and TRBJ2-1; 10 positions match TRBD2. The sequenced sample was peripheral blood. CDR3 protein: CASAPGSGARSGRYEQFF. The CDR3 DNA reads TGTGCCAGCGCCCCAGGGAGCGGGGCCCGTAGCGGGAGGTATGAGCAGTTCTTC. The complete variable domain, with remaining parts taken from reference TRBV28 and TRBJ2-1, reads DVKVTQSSRYLVKRTGEKVFLECVQDMDHENMFWYRQDPGLGLRLIYFSYDVKMKEKGDIPEGYSVSREKKERFSLILESASTNQTSMYLCASAPGSGARSGRYEQFFGPGTRLTVL.